This T cell receptor beta chain emerged from a study of blood T cell repertoires in COVID-19. This clone turned up a few times. Germline CDR1 SGHTA, CDR2 FQGNSA. CDR3 size: 15 residues. With 1 base clipped from V and 3 bases from J, the junction kept 5 bases outside the gene matches. Participants had their cohort set by participant-reported clinical history. In the 2 weeks before study entry, exposed participants met a COVID-19 case, which was PCR-confirmed or clinician-diagnosed. Per the original data handling: Cell counts per sample came from amplifying reference gene primers. Sequencing was performed with immunoSEQ multiplex PCR; in TCRdb, only in-frame clones are kept and a portion is missing. For V, J and clone size, that table is used; D and trimming come from the DNA. The sample holds under 300,000 clones, roughly 81% seen once.

The receptor comes from a woman in her forties or fifties who had been exposed to COVID-19. The chain employs TRBV7-2 and TRBJ2-5; 7 bases fit TRBD1. Specimen: PBMCs or T cells enriched from blood (not recorded which). The CDR3 loop is CASSLDGTEKETQYF. CDR3 nucleotide sequence: TGTGCCAGCAGCTTAGACGGGACAGAGAAAGAGACCCAGTACTTC.